This T cell receptor beta chain derives from a study of CD8+ T cells in alopecia areata. Sample treatment: oral pan-JAK inhibitor, 5-10 mg twice daily. Alopecia areata patients had lesional scalp punch biopsies and peripheral blood taken from them. Study-wide results and limits: A great number of expanded lesional clones endured in scalp and blood during tofacitinib.

V lost 6 bases and J 6 bases, leaving 12 bases between the germline ends. The CDR3 spans 12 residues. CDR1 is SQVTM and CDR2 is ANQGSEA in the germline V gene. cDNA prepared by RNA extraction and subsequent reverse transcription served as the template for sequencing. Some clones are missing from TCRdb's copy, which holds only in-frame ones; the method was immunoSEQ multiplex PCR. Altogether about 300,000 clones are present, roughly 64% being singletons, with the ten largest covering over 1.5%. A few counts support this clone. Its antigen is not identified. The material sequenced was CD4+ T cells sorted from blood, taken at week 24, from a patient treated with tofacitinib. The TCR comes from a human donor with alopecia areata. The chain has TRBV29-1 and TRBJ2-1; weak D call: TRBD1 (5 bases). The CDR3 coding sequence is TGCAGCGTGAAGGACATTCCCAATGAGCAGTTCTTC. Residues: CSVKDIPNEQFF.